This T cell receptor (beta chain) was identified in a study of tumor-infiltrating lymphocytes in localized non-small cell lung cancer. Study-level information: Several tumor histologies, both smoking statuses, and some post-neoadjuvant chemotherapy samples were included.

TCRdb's table, derived via immunoSEQ multiplex PCR, lists solely in-frame clones and lacks some. The table includes 15,000 to 20,000 clones, over 70% detected once. This CDR3 is 16 amino acids long. Trimming at V came to 0 bases and at J to 4 bases, leaving 8 bases not matched to a gene. Germline values: CDR1 KGHSH, CDR2 LQKENI. This clone was detected only a few times. Sequenced: lung tumor tissue. The J gene is TRBJ2-5, the V gene TRBV18; 7 bases agree with TRBD1. The sequence was obtained from a human donor with non-small cell lung cancer. The CDR3: CASSPPEATGIETQYF. CDR3 in DNA: TGTGCCAGCTCACCACCGGAGGCGACAGGGATAGAGACCCAGTACTTC.